The source of this T cell receptor beta chain is a study of T cell changes during pregnancy in multiple sclerosis (dated by TCRdb to between 2018 and 2021). Context from the whole study: In women with multiple sclerosis, the researchers looked at how the T cell repertoire shifted as pregnancy progressed.

The CDR3 runs 14 residues from the cysteine to the phenylalanine. Only the CDR3 portion is preserved as DNA: 42 bases, with reading frame beginning at the first base. The germline V gene encodes CDR1 MNHEY and CDR2 SMNVEV (reference sequence). V ends up 3 bases short and J 7 bases short, with an unmatched junction base count of 5. The library was built by means of the immunoSEQ multiplex PCR assay. What TCRdb holds here is the immuneACCESS table cut down to in-frame rearrangements. Part of the clones is not present; checked against another copy, under half of the missing clones reflect an unresolved V gene, and the others are unexplained. The sample table lists roughly 100,000 clones, about 90% of them with a count of one. Around 1.6% of the sample goes to the ten largest clones. This clone appeared once. Its antigen remains unidentified. The sample holds no much larger clone one base away, and base qualities are not on file.

The sample consisted of peripheral blood, taken before pregnancy. This TCR was recovered from a female donor with multiple sclerosis, enrolled in a pregnancy study. This receptor chain uses TRBV27 and TRBJ1-2; the central 10 bases match TRBD1. The nucleotides read TGTGCCAGCAGTTTGATGGGACAGGGGTCTGGCTACACCTTC. Its translation is CASSLMGQGSGYTF.